Each of the 20 T cell receptor beta chains below was sequenced from the same sample in a study of blood T cell repertoires in COVID-19 (dated by TCRdb to 2018 to 2020). The method was the immunoSEQ multiplex PCR assay. The clones in this table, taken by TCRdb from immuneACCESS, are in-frame only. Not every clone is retained; where verified, under half of the shortfall comes from an unresolved V gene, and the cause of the rest is unknown. This sample has around 260,000 clones in its table, and about 90% of those were observed once. Clones ranked in the top ten supply over 1.2% of the sample. Source material: peripheral blood. The source of these receptors is a woman aged 35 to 49 who had recovered from COVID-19.

The CDR3 DNA sequence: TGTGCCAGCACCCCGGGACAGGGGATCGATTCACCCCTCCACTTT. Its translation is CASTPGQGIDSPLHF. The genes are TRBV2 and TRBJ1-6; TRBD1 matches 10 bases. The CDR3 has 15 amino acids. V was clipped by 7 bases and J by 8 bases; unmatched bases: 8. Germline CDR1 is SNHLY and CDR2 is FYNNEI.

The chain recombines TRBV6-5 with TRBJ1-3, with 7 bases fitting TRBD1. CDR3 length equals 14 residues. In germline, CDR1 is MNHEY, CDR2 SVGAGI. The trim removed 4 bases at V and 7 bases at J, leaving 7 bases unmatched. This chain's CDR3 is CASSSTGYENTIYF. CDR3 DNA sequence: TGTGCCAGCAGTTCGACAGGGTATGAGAACACCATATATTTT.

This clone showed up just once. This chain links TRBV9 with TRBJ2-7; D perhaps matches TRBD2 (7 bases). The V end was cut by 2 bases, the J end by 5 bases, with 23 bases between. The CDR3 runs 17 residues. Per germline, CDR1 SGDLS and CDR2 YYNGEE. The CDR3 is CASSVSNEGGRGDEQYF. Written as DNA, the CDR3 is TGTGCCAGCAGCGTGTCTAATGAGGGGGGGCGCGGGGACGAGCAGTACTTC.

The rearrangement uses TRBV9 and TRBJ2-1, with D possibly being TRBD1 (6 bases). The CDR3 has 18 residues. Germline-derived CDR1 and CDR2 are SGDLS and YYNGEE. Trimming removed 0 bases from V and 4 bases from J, with 20 bases in between. In DNA form, the CDR3 reads TGTGCCAGCAGCGTAGACAGGGCTTCTCTCTCTATTTACAATGAGCAGTTCTTC. Its translation is CASSVDRASLSIYNEQFF.

The chain couples TRBV19 to TRBJ1-6, with D uncertain. CDR3 length equals 13 residues. V was cut by 3 bases and J by 6 bases, with 6 bases left in between. From germline, CDR1 is LNHDA and CDR2 SQIVND (reference sequence). CDR3 sequence (DNA): TGTGCCAGTAGTATTCGTCCTAATTCACCCCTCCACTTT. Translation: CASSIRPNSPLHF.

CDR3 bases: TGTGCCAGCAGCCTAAGTACGTTTAATACCTACAATGAGCAGTTCTTC. This gives the protein CASSLSTFNTYNEQFF. The rearrangement joins TRBV25-1 to TRBJ2-1; D remains ambiguous. V lost 6 bases and J 2 bases, leaving 17 bases between the germline ends. This CDR3 is 16 amino acids long. Germline-derived CDR1 and CDR2 are MGHDK and SYGVNS.

The V and J genes are TRBV10-1 and TRBJ2-7; the D is unclear. There are 12 residues in the CDR3. Germline lookup yields CDR1 WNHNN and CDR2 SYGVQD (reference sequence). Trimming cost V 2 bases and J 3 bases, with 5 bases left between them. CDR3 DNA: TGCGCCAGCAGTGAGGGAGACTACGAGCAGTACTTC. Translated: CASSEGDYEQYF.

The table lists this clone with a few counts. The chain joins TRBV15 to TRBJ2-1; 9 positions match TRBD1. The CDR3 spans 16 residues. V was clipped by 3 bases and J by 5 bases; unmatched bases: 8. Germline-derived CDR1 and CDR2 are LNHNV and YYDKDF (reference sequence). The CDR3 protein is CATSRGPGQGDNEQFF. The CDR3, as DNA: TGTGCCACCAGCAGGGGTCCGGGACAGGGAGACAATGAGCAGTTCTTC.

The chain recombines TRBV30 with TRBJ1-1; D possibly corresponds to TRBD1 (6 bases). The CDR3 spans 14 residues. The V gene lost 3 bases and the J gene lost 0 bases, with 11 bases spanning the gap. The germline CDR1 and CDR2 sequences are GTSNPN and SVGIG (reference sequence). CDR3 coding DNA: TGTGCCTGGAGGTCCTGGGACATGAACACTGAAGCTTTCTTT. It encodes CAWRSWDMNTEAFF.

The chain carries TRBV11-2 and TRBJ2-3; 8 nucleotides match TRBD2. CDR3 length: 15 residues. V dropped 5 bases and J dropped 3; count of bases not matched to a gene: 7. Per germline, CDR1 SGHAT and CDR2 FQNNGV. CDR3 loop: CASSPTGGPTDTQYF. The DNA for the CDR3 is TGTGCCAGCAGCCCCACGGGGGGGCCAACAGATACGCAGTATTTT.

The gene calls are TRBV23-1 and TRBJ1-1, with a weak D call TRBD1 (5 bases). TRBV23-1 is labeled an ORF, and its function is uncertain. CDR3 length: 16 amino acids. V shed 6 bases and J shed 6 bases, with 23 bases lying between them. CDR3 nucleotides: TGCGCCAGCAGGCCCCCCAGGGATGCTCTCGACGCTGAAGCTTTCTTT. Translated: CASRPPRDALDAEAFF.

This chain connects TRBV19 to TRBJ1-4, with no clear D. The germline V gene has CDR1 LNHDA and CDR2 SQIVND (reference sequence). V lost 4 bases, J lost 8 bases, and 20 bases lay in between. This CDR3 spans 16 amino acids. CDR3 protein: CASSRPRVSSWEKLFF. The CDR3 nucleotides read TGTGCCAGTAGTAGGCCCCGGGTTTCTTCATGGGAAAAACTGTTTTTT.

This chain links TRBV3-1 (or the pseudogene TRBV3-2) with TRBJ2-3; TRBD2 agrees at 11 bases. Germline V CDR1 and CDR2: LGHDT, YNNKEL (reference sequence). CDR3 length: 18 residues. V was clipped by 4 bases and J by 8 bases; unmatched bases: 17. CDR3: CASSPPLDLAGGLGTQYF. CDR3 DNA sequence: TGTGCCAGCAGCCCCCCTCTTGATTTAGCGGGGGGGCTTGGTACGCAGTATTTT.

V gene TRBV25-1 combines with J gene TRBJ1-3; no firm D call. The length of the CDR3 is 16 residues. V dropped 2 bases and J dropped 4 bases, with 15 bases sitting between them. CDR1 is MGHDK, CDR2 SYGVNS, per germline. CDR3 in DNA: TGTGCCAGCAGTGAAGGAGGGTTTTTTGTGGGAAACACCATATATTTT. This codes for CASSEGGFFVGNTIYF.

This clone was picked up a small number of times. This sequence joins TRBV30 and TRBJ2-7; 9 nucleotides line up with TRBD1. Germline CDR1 and CDR2: GTSNPN and SVGIG (reference sequence). After removal of 4 bases from V and 0 bases from J, the junction contained 1 base not matched to a gene. The CDR3 totals 13 residues. This CDR3 reads CAWNRGLSYEQYF. CDR3 nucleotide sequence: TGTGCCTGGAACAGGGGGCTCTCCTACGAGCAGTACTTC.

The genes are TRBV4-2 and TRBJ2-3; D gene ambiguous. The CDR3 spans 13 residues. From germline, CDR1 is LGHNA and CDR2 YNFKEQ. With 2 bases removed from V and 4 bases from J, the gap between germline ends came to 7 bases. The DNA for the CDR3 is TGTGCCAGCAGCCAACTAGTCTCAGATACGCAGTATTTT. Translation: CASSQLVSDTQYF.

This clone showed up many times. The V call is TRBV4-2, the J call TRBJ2-5; 8 bases agree with TRBD2. Germline CDR1 LGHNA, CDR2 YNFKEQ. The ends lost 0 bases at V and 1 base at J; junction bases unmatched: 1. The CDR3 has 15 amino acids. The CDR3 DNA is TGTGCCAGCAGCCAAGATCGGGGGGGCCAAGAGACCCAGTACTTC. It codes for CASSQDRGGQETQYF.

The chain has TRBV5-4 and TRBJ2-7; the D gene is possibly TRBD2 (6 bases). This CDR3 is built from 13 residues. V lost 4 bases and J lost 3, with 11 bases in between. Germline lookup yields CDR1 SGHNT and CDR2 YYREEE (reference sequence). This CDR3 reads CASSLPGGYEQYF. Here the CDR3 DNA reads TGTGCCAGCAGCCTTCCCGGGGGCTACGAGCAGTACTTC.

The gene calls are TRBV3-1 (or the pseudogene TRBV3-2) and TRBJ1-2; 9 nucleotides line up with TRBD1. V lost 3 bases to trimming and J lost 4 bases; unmatched junction nucleotides: 9. CDR3 length: 16 amino acids. Germline loops: CDR1 LGHDT, CDR2 YNNKEL (reference sequence). For the CDR3, the DNA is TGTGCCAGCAGCCACGGGACAGGGACCTCATCCTATGGCTACACCTTC. Its translation: CASSHGTGTSSYGYTF.

The chain joins TRBV5-1 to TRBJ2-2, with TRBD1 matching 9 bases. From germline, CDR1 is SGHRS and CDR2 YFSETQ. Germline trimming cut 8 bases from V and 5 bases from J; bases unmatched to any gene: 10. CDR3 length: 15 amino acids. The CDR3 is CASTPGTGRTGELFF. CDR3 coding DNA: TGCGCCAGTACCCCGGGGACAGGGAGAACCGGGGAGCTGTTTTTT.